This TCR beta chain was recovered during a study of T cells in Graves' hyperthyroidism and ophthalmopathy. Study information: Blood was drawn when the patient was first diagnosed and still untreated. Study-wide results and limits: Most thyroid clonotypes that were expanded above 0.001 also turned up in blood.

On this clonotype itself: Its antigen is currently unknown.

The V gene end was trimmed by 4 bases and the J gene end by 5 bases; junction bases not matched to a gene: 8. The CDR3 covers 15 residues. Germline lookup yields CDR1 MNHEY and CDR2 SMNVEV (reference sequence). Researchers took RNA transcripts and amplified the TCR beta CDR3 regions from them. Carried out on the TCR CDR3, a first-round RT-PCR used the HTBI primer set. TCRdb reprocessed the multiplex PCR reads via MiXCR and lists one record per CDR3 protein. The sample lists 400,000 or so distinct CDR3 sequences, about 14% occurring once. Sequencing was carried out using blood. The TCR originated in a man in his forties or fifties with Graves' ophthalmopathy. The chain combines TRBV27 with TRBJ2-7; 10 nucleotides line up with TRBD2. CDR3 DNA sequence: TGTGCCAGCAGTTCGCTAGCGGGAGCGAGGGACGAGCAGTACTTC. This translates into CASSSLAGARDEQYF.